Listed here is a single T cell receptor (beta chain). Germline CDR1 reads LNHDA; CDR2 reads SQIVND (reference sequence). This CDR3 is 14 amino acids long. V lost 8 bases, J lost 2 bases, and 15 bases lay in between. The treatment denotes: some 20 received Ad26.COV2.S at low or high dose, single or two shots; five or six received placebo; per-sample allocation not given. The samples date from day 63 after the first vaccine or placebo injection. This person who donated was an adult of 18-55 years in Boston. Expression of Wuhan-strain SARS-CoV-2 spike came from the Ad26 vector that formed the vaccine. The sample is drawn from a study of Ad26.COV2.S vaccination and SARS-CoV-2 variants. Study details: Ad26.COV2.S given intramuscularly, once or twice 56 days apart.

TCRdb's copy holds only in-frame clones and misses some; the assay was immunoSEQ multiplex PCR. The sample has roughly 680,000 clones, 70% to 90% seen once. The sequence came from a person aged 18-65 years who received the Ad26.COV2.S COVID-19 vaccine or a placebo. Sample: peripheral blood, taken in a trial of Ad26.COV2.S vaccine versus placebo. The genes are TRBV19 and TRBJ1-1; D gene ambiguous. The DNA of the CDR3 is TGTGCCAGTTGCCCTAAGGGAAGAAACACTGAAGCTTTCTTT. It encodes CASCPKGRNTEAFF.